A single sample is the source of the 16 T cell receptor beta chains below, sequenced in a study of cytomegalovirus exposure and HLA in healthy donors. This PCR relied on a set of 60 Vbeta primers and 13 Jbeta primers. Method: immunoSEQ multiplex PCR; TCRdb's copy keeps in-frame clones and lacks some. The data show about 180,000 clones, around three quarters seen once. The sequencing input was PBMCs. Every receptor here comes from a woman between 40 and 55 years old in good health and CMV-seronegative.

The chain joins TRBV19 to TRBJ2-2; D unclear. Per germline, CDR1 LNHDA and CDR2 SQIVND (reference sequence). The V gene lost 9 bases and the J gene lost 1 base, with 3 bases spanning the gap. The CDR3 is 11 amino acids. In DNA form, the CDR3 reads TGTGCCAGCGGGAACACCGGGGAGCTGTTTTTT. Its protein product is CASGNTGELFF.

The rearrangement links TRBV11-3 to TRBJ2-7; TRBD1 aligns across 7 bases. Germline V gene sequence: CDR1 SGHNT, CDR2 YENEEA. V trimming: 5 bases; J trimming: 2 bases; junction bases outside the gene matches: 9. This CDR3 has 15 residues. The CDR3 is CASSPTGQVAYEQYF. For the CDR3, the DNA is TGTGCCAGCAGCCCGACAGGACAGGTGGCCTACGAGCAGTACTTC.

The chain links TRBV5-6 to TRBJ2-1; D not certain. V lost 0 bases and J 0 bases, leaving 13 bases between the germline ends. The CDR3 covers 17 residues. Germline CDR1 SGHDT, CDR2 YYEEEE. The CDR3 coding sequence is TGTGCCAGCAGCTTGGTGTCGGGTTTGAGCTCCTACAATGAGCAGTTCTTC. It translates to CASSLVSGLSSYNEQFF.

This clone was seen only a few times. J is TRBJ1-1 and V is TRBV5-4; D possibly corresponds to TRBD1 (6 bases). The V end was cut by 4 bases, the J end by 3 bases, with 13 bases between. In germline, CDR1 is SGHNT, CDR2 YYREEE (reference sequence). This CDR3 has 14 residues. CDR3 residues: CASSIDRIYTEAFF. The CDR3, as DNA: TGTGCCAGCAGCATAGACAGGATTTACACTGAAGCTTTCTTT.

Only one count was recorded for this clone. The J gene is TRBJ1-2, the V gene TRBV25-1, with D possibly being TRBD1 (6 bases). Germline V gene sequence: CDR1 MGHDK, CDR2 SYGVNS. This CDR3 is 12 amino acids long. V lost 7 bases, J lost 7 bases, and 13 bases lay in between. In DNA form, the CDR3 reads TGTGCCAGCACTCGGGGGGCAAGTGGCTACACCTTC. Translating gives CASTRGASGYTF.

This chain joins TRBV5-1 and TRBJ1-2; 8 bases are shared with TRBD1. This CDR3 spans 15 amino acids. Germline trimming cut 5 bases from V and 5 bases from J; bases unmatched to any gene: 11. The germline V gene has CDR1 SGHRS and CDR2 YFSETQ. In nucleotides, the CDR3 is TGCGCCAGCAGGGAGACAGGGGCTTTTAGTTATGGCTACACCTTC. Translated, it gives CASRETGAFSYGYTF.

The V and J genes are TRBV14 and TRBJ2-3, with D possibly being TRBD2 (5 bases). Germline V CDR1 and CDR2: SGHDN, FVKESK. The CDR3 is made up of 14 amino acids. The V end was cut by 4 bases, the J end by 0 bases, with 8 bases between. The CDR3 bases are TGTGCCAGCAGCCGGAGGAGTAGCACAGATACGCAGTATTTT. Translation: CASSRRSSTDTQYF.

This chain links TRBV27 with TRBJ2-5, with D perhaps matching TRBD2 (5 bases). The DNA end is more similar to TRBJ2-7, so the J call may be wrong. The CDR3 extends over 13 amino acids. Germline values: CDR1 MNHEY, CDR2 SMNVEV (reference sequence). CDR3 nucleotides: TGTGCCAGCAGTTTGGATGTAGCGTACGAGCAGTACTTC. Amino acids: CASSLDVAYEQYF.

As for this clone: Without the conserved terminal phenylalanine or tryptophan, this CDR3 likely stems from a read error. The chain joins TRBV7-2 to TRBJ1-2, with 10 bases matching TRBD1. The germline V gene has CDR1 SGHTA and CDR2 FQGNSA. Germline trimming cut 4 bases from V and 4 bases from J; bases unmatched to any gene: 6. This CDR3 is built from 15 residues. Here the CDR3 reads CASSYPGQGLYGYTL. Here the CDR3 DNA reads TGTGCCAGCAGCTATCCGGGACAGGGGCTCTATGGCTACACCCTC.

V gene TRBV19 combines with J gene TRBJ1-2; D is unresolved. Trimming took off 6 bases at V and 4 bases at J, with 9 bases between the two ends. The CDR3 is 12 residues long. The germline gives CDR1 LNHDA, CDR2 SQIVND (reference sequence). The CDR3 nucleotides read TGTGCCAGTAGCTCCGGGGTCTATGGCTACACCTTC. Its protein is CASSSGVYGYTF. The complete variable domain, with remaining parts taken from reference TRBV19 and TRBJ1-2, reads DGGITQSPKYLFRKEGQNVTLSCEQNLNHDAMYWYRQDPGQGLRLIYYSQIVNDFQKGDIAEGYSVSREKKESFPLTVTSAQKNPTAFYLCASSSGVYGYTFGSGTRLTVV.

In DNA, the CDR3 is TGTGCCAGCAGTCCAAAAAACTATGGCTACACCTTC. Protein sequence: CASSPKNYGYTF. The J gene is TRBJ1-2, the V gene TRBV2; D unresolved. Trimming removed 5 bases from V and 2 bases from J, with 6 bases in between. Germline-derived CDR1 and CDR2 are SNHLY and FYNNEI. The CDR3 consists of 12 residues.

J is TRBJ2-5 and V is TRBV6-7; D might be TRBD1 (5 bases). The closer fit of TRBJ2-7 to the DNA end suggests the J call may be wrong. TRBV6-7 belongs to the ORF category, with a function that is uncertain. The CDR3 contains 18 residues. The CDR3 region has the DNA TGTGCCAGCAGTTACTCGGGGCAGGGCACCCATTGGAAATACGAGCAGTACTTC. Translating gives CASSYSGQGTHWKYEQYF.

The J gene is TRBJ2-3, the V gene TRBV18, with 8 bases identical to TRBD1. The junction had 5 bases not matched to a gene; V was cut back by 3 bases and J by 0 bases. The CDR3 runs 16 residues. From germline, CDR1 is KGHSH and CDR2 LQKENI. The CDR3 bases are TGTGCCAGCTCACCGTTAGCAGGGGGCAGCACAGATACGCAGTATTTT. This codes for CASSPLAGGSTDTQYF.

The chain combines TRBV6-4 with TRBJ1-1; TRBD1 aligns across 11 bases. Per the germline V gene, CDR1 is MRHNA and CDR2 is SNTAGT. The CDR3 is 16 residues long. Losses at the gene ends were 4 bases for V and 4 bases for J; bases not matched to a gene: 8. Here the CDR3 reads CASSAGQGAIGTEAFF. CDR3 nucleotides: TGTGCCAGCAGTGCTGGACAGGGGGCGATAGGCACTGAAGCTTTCTTT.

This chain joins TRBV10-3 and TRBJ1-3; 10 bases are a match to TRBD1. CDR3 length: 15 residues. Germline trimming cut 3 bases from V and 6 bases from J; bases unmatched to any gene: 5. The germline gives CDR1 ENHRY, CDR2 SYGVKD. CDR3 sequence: CAISDRDRGANTIYF. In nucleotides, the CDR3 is TGTGCCATCAGTGACCGGGACAGGGGAGCAAACACCATATATTTT.

The CDR3 nucleotides read TGTGCCTGTCTCTCGACTAGCGGGATCGTC. This sequence encodes CACLSTSGIV. The V and J genes are TRBV30 and TRBJ2-7; the match to TRBD2 covers 11 bases. This CDR3 is 10 amino acids long. Germline V gene sequence: CDR1 GTSNPN, CDR2 SVGIG (reference sequence).